The next 26 T cell receptor beta chains were all read from a single sample in a study of shared clonotypes between healthy human individuals. The data were produced by immunoSEQ multiplex PCR, yet TCRdb's version contains in-frame clones alone and is incomplete. This sample has approximately 2.4 million clones; more than 90% occur once, and the top ten carry 0.1% to 0.15%. Sequencing was performed on naive CD4+ T cells sorted from blood. Sample subset: CD45RA+ positively selected. Receptor source: a young man in good health.

This chain links TRBV7-2 with TRBJ2-7; weak D call: TRBD1 (5 bases). Germline V gene lookup returns CDR1 SGHTA and CDR2 FQGNSA. V lost 1 base and J 1 base, leaving 14 bases between the germline ends. The CDR3 runs 16 residues. The CDR3 DNA follows: TGTGCCAGCAGCTTAGTCCGGGTTACAGGATCCTACGAGCAGTACTTC. Translation: CASSLVRVTGSYEQYF.

The J gene is TRBJ2-6, the V gene TRBV5-1, with 8 nucleotides matching TRBD1. The germline V gene has CDR1 SGHRS and CDR2 YFSETQ. This CDR3 is built from 16 residues. The V and J ends lost 2 bases and 2 bases, in that order; junction bases with no gene match: 3. CDR3 DNA sequence: TGCGCCAGCAGCTTTGCAGGGGGCGCTGGGGCCAACGTCCTGACTTTC. Residues: CASSFAGGAGANVLTF.

In this sample, this clone turned up once. The rearrangement joins TRBV7-8 to TRBJ1-1, with D possibly matching TRBD1 (6 bases). From germline, CDR1 is SGHVS and CDR2 FQNEAQ. Trimming left V 2 bases short and J 6 bases short, with 16 bases between. The CDR3 contains 15 residues. This chain's CDR3 is CASSLRLSGGAEAFF. The CDR3 DNA sequence: TGTGCCAGCAGCTTACGGTTAAGCGGGGGCGCTGAAGCTTTCTTT. The full variable domain, completed using reference TRBV7-8 and TRBJ1-1, is GAGVSQSPRYKVAKRGQDVALRCDPISGHVSLFWYQQALGQGPEFLTYFQNEAQLDKSGLPSDRFFAERPEGSVSTLKIQRTQQEDSAVYLCASSLRLSGGAEAFFGQGTRLTVV.

The chain couples TRBV6-4 to TRBJ1-2; TRBD1 aligns across 7 bases. Per germline, CDR1 MRHNA and CDR2 SNTAGT. The CDR3 runs to 12 residues. Trimming took 11 bases from V and 9 from J; bases not matched to a gene: 12. CDR3 nucleotide sequence: TGTGCCCCCAAGGGGGCCGGGACGAGCTACACCTTC. It specifies CAPKGAGTSYTF.

This CDR3 reads CASSSQGEVDGYTF. The DNA of the CDR3 is TGTGCCAGCTCATCACAGGGGGAAGTGGACGGCTACACCTTC. V gene TRBV18 combines with J gene TRBJ1-2, with 8 bases fitting TRBD1. CDR1 is KGHSH, CDR2 LQKENI, per germline. V shed 5 bases and J 8 bases; nucleotides not matched to a gene: 10. The CDR3 is 14 amino acids. The entire variable domain, with the rest obtained from reference TRBV18 and TRBJ1-2, is as follows: NAGVMQNPRHLVRRRGQEARLRCSPMKGHSHVYWYRQLPEEGLKFMVYLQKENIIDESGMPKERFSAEFPKEGPSILRIQQVVRGDSAAYFCASSSQGEVDGYTFGSGTRLTVV.

This rearrangement joins TRBV30 to TRBJ1-3; a possible D gene is TRBD1 (6 bases). The CDR3 totals 13 residues. Germline V gene sequence: CDR1 GTSNPN, CDR2 SVGIG (reference sequence). The V and J ends lost 4 bases and 4 bases respectively, with 11 bases between them. This chain's CDR3 is CAWTIGGGNTIYF. In DNA, the CDR3 is TGTGCCTGGACCATAGGGGGGGGAAACACCATATATTTT.

The rearrangement joins TRBV18 to TRBJ2-3; D may correspond to TRBD1 or TRBD2 (5 bases each). The CDR3 extends over 15 amino acids. V lost 3 bases, J lost 3 bases, and 13 bases lay in between. Per the germline V gene, CDR1 is KGHSH and CDR2 is LQKENI. The CDR3 DNA reads TGTGCCAGCTCACCTTCCGGGACCAGAACAGATACGCAGTATTTT. It translates to CASSPSGTRTDTQYF. The full variable domain, with the rest looked up from reference TRBV18 and TRBJ2-3, is NAGVMQNPRHLVRRRGQEARLRCSPMKGHSHVYWYRQLPEEGLKFMVYLQKENIIDESGMPKERFSAEFPKEGPSILRIQQVVRGDSAAYFCASSPSGTRTDTQYFGPGTRLTVL.

In the case of this clone: Other nucleotide sequences in the sample specify the same CDR3. The chain is built from TRBV5-1 and TRBJ1-3; D call uncertain. There are 14 residues in the CDR3. V lost 2 bases, J lost 0 bases, and 6 bases lay in between. The germline V gene has CDR1 SGHRS and CDR2 YFSETQ. The CDR3 here is CASSFGGSGNTIYF. The DNA for the CDR3 is TGCGCCAGCAGCTTCGGTGGCTCTGGAAACACCATATATTTT. Full variable domain (rest looked up from reference TRBV5-1 and TRBJ1-3): KAGVTQTPRYLIKTRGQQVTLSCSPISGHRSVSWYQQTPGQGLQFLFEYFSETQRNKGNFPGRFSGRQFSNSRSEMNVSTLELGDSALYLCASSFGGSGNTIYFGEGSWLTVV.

This clone was recorded only once. The J gene is TRBJ2-3, the V gene TRBV5-4; tentatively, D is TRBD1 (5 bases). CDR1 is SGHNT and CDR2 is YYREEE in the germline V gene (reference sequence). This CDR3 contains 15 residues. Deletions cut 0 bases from V and 4 bases from J, with 12 bases between. CDR3 nucleotide sequence: TGTGCCAGCAGCTTGGAAGGGGCTAGGTCAGATACGCAGTATTTT. The encoded protein is CASSLEGARSDTQYF.

This chain connects TRBV12-5 to TRBJ2-7, with D possibly being TRBD1 (5 bases). V lost 2 bases to trimming and J lost 4 bases, with 24 bases between them. The V gene's germline CDR1 is LGHNT and CDR2 FRNRAP. CDR3 length: 18 amino acids. CDR3: CASGLSPLQDNHPYEQYF. CDR3 nucleotide sequence: TGTGCTAGTGGTTTGTCCCCCTTACAGGATAACCATCCGTACGAGCAGTACTTC.

This rearrangement joins TRBV10-3 to TRBJ1-1; TRBD1 matches at 7 bases. Germline CDR1 is ENHRY and CDR2 is SYGVKD. The CDR3 is 14 residues long. Unmatched junction bases numbered 10, after V lost 11 bases and J lost 1 base. CDR3 sequence reads: CAAMETGQNTEAFF. CDR3 sequence (DNA): TGTGCCGCAATGGAGACAGGGCAGAACACTGAAGCTTTCTTT.

The chain has TRBV4-1 and TRBJ1-5; no definite D call. The CDR3 extends over 15 amino acids. In germline, CDR1 is MGHRA, CDR2 YSYEKL. V lost 1 base and J lost 4, with 11 bases in between. CDR3 in DNA: TGCGCCAGCAGCCAAGGGGTGGCAGAGAATCAGCCCCAGCATTTT. It yields the protein CASSQGVAENQPQHF.

Worth noting for this clone: The sample holds other DNA sequences that translate to the same CDR3. The chain uses TRBV7-2 and TRBJ2-1; TRBD2 is a possible D gene (6 bases). This CDR3 is 13 amino acids long. CDR1 is SGHTA and CDR2 is FQGNSA in the germline V gene. Trimming left V 3 bases short and J 3 bases short, with 6 bases between. The CDR3 sequence: CASSLGLYNEQFF. The CDR3 DNA reads as TGTGCCAGCAGCTTGGGACTCTACAATGAGCAGTTCTTC.

The J gene is TRBJ2-5, the V gene TRBV18; D is perhaps TRBD2 (5 bases). Trimming took off 6 bases at V and 1 base at J, with 12 bases between the two ends. Germline CDR1 KGHSH, CDR2 LQKENI. The CDR3 spans 14 residues. The CDR3 coding sequence is TGTGCCAGCTCCCTTCGGGGTATCCAAGAGACCCAGTACTTC. Translated, it gives CASSLRGIQETQYF.

This chain joins TRBV28 and TRBJ1-2, with a weak D call TRBD1 (5 bases). Germline CDR1 reads MDHEN; CDR2 reads SYDVKM. V was shortened by 6 bases and J by 3 bases, with 17 bases between the two germline ends. This CDR3 is 15 amino acids long. CDR3 sequence reads: CASRTPAGTDYGYTF. The CDR3 DNA follows: TGTGCCAGCAGGACCCCCGCCGGGACGGACTATGGCTACACCTTC.

The chain has TRBV6-4 and TRBJ2-1; 10 bases fit TRBD1. The V segment lost 2 bases and the J segment 10 bases; nucleotides outside the gene matches: 11. Germline CDR1 is MRHNA and CDR2 is SNTAGT. The CDR3 is 16 amino acids. The CDR3 protein is CASSDLSTGGLGEQFF. In DNA, the CDR3 is TGTGCCAGCAGTGACCTCTCGACAGGGGGCTTGGGCGAGCAGTTCTTC.

This clone was seen a single time. This rearrangement joins TRBV27 to TRBJ1-6, with 8 bases identical to TRBD1. The CDR3 loop spans 20 amino acids. V lost 0 bases, J lost 0 bases, and 10 bases stayed unmatched. CDR1 and CDR2 (germline): MNHEY, SMNVEV (reference sequence). The CDR3 DNA sequence: TGTGCCAGCAGTTTATCCCCCGGACAGGGACAGAGCTCCTATAATTCACCCCTCCACTTT. Protein sequence: CASSLSPGQGQSSYNSPLHF.

The genes are TRBV25-1 and TRBJ1-3; no reliable D call. Germline V gene sequence: CDR1 MGHDK, CDR2 SYGVNS. This CDR3 region has 14 residues. With 6 bases removed from V and 0 bases from J, the gap between germline ends came to 9 bases. The chain's CDR3 is CASSTASSGNTIYF. For the CDR3, the DNA is TGTGCCAGCAGCACAGCGAGCTCTGGAAACACCATATATTTT.

The CDR3 protein is CASSVVTGFTDTQYF. The CDR3 DNA follows: TGTGCCAGCAGCGTAGTTACAGGATTCACAGATACGCAGTATTTT. The chain carries TRBV9 and TRBJ2-3; D may be TRBD1 (5 bases). The CDR3 runs to 15 residues. Trimming shortened V by 0 bases and J by 2 bases, and 10 bases separated the two germline ends. Germline V lookup: CDR1 SGDLS, CDR2 YYNGEE.

The J gene is TRBJ2-7, the V gene TRBV11-3; a possible D gene is TRBD2 (5 bases). This CDR3 has 15 amino acids. CDR1 is SGHNT and CDR2 is YENEEA in the germline V gene. V lost 4 bases to trimming and J lost 2 bases, with 15 bases between them. Here the CDR3 reads CASSSRLREAYEQYF. The DNA for the CDR3 is TGTGCCAGCAGCTCGCGACTAAGGGAAGCCTACGAGCAGTACTTC.

The V gene is TRBV5-1, the J gene TRBJ2-7; 9 bases fit TRBD2. The CDR3 has 14 residues. Trimming at V came to 6 bases and at J to 6 bases, leaving 10 bases not matched to a gene. The germline gives CDR1 SGHRS, CDR2 YFSETQ. CDR3 residues: CASTYSGSNSEQYF. The CDR3 bases are TGCGCCAGCACCTATAGCGGGAGTAATTCCGAGCAGTACTTC.

A single count supports this clone. The genes are TRBV7-9 and TRBJ2-2, with D unclear. The CDR3 loop spans 14 amino acids. The germline V gene has CDR1 SEHNR and CDR2 FQNEAQ (reference sequence). V lost 7 bases to trimming and J lost 1 base, with 10 bases between them. CDR3 region: CASKVWENTGELFF. The DNA of the CDR3 is TGTGCCAGCAAGGTATGGGAGAACACCGGGGAGCTGTTTTTT.

The CDR3 loop reads CASSDKAADGFSGNTIYF. The CDR3 coding sequence is TGTGCCAGCAGTGATAAGGCCGCGGACGGGTTCTCTGGAAACACCATATATTTT. The V gene is TRBV2, the J gene TRBJ1-3; no clear D gene. CDR1 SNHLY and CDR2 FYNNEI come from the germline V gene. The CDR3 loop spans 18 amino acids. Trimming took 3 bases from V and 0 from J, leaving 18 bases between them.

This chain uses TRBV18 with TRBJ1-5; no definite D call. This CDR3 has 15 residues. In germline, CDR1 is KGHSH, CDR2 LQKENI. The germline V and J ends were trimmed by 3 bases and 2 bases, with 11 bases remaining between them. CDR3 loop: CASSPEVKGNQPQHF. CDR3 sequence (DNA): TGTGCCAGCTCACCCGAGGTCAAGGGCAATCAGCCCCAGCATTTT.

The chain couples TRBV5-5 to TRBJ2-7, with D perhaps matching TRBD2 (7 bases). Germline-derived CDR1 and CDR2 are SGHKS and YYEKEE (reference sequence). The CDR3 covers 15 residues. Trimming took 1 base from V and 2 from J, leaving 13 bases between them. DNA of the CDR3: TGTGCCAGCAGCTTGACGTGGGAGGGGGCCTACGAGCAGTACTTC. Amino acids: CASSLTWEGAYEQYF.

V usage is TRBV5-1 and J usage is TRBJ1-1; D gene uncertain. The germline V gene has CDR1 SGHRS and CDR2 YFSETQ. The CDR3 extends over 13 amino acids. The V gene lost 0 bases and the J gene lost 10 bases, with 13 bases spanning the gap. In DNA, the CDR3 is TGCGCCAGCAGCTTGGACAGCGCCTTTGGAGCTTTCTTT. It yields the protein CASSLDSAFGAFF.